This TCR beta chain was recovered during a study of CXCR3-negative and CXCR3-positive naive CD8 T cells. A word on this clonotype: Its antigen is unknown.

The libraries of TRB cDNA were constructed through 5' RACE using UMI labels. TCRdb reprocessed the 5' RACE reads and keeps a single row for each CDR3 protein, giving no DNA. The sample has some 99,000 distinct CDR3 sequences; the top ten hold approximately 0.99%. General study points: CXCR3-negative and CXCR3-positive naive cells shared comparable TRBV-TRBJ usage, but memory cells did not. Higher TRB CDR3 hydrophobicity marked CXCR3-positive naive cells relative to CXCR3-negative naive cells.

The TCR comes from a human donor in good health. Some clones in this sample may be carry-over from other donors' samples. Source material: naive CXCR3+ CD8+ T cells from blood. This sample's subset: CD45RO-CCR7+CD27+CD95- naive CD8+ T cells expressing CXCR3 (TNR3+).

The CDR3 sequence is CASMASLSHEQYF. The rearrangement uses TRBV28 and TRBJ2-7; TCRdb picks TRBD2, but there is no DNA to check that call. The CDR3 contains 13 residues. Germline assignment: CDR1 MDHEN and CDR2 SYDVKM.